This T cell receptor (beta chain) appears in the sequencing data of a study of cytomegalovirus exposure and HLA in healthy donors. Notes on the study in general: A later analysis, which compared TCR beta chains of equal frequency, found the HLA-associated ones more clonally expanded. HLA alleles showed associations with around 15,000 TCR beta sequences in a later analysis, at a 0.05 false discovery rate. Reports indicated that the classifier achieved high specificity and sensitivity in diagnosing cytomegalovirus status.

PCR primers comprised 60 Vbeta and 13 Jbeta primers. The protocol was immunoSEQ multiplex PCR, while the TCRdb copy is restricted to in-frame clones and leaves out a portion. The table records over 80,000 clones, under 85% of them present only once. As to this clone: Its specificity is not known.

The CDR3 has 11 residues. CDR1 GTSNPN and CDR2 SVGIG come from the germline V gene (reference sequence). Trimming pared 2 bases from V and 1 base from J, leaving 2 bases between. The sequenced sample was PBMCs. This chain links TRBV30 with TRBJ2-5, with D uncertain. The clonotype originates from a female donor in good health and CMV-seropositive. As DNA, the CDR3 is TGTGCCTGGAGTCTCCAAGAGACCCAGTACTTC. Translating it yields CAWSLQETQYF.